The clone carrying this T cell receptor (beta chain) was seen more than once but under ten times. Using a J-beta primer mix together with a sample-barcoded 5' primer, a second PCR was run for roughly 7 to 12 cycles. A single record per CDR3 protein comes from TCRdb applying MiXCR to the 5' RACE reads. In the table there are over 1,500,000 distinct CDR3 sequences, approximately 39% of which are singletons. This sample was taken from a study of blood T cells in healthy people across ages. With 1 base removed from V and 0 bases from J, the gap between germline ends came to 10 bases. The CDR3 length is 15 residues. Germline V gene lookup returns CDR1 LNHNV and CDR2 YYDKDF (reference sequence).

The genes are TRBV15 and TRBJ2-7; D unclear. This clonotype was sampled from a human donor in good health. Sequenced sample: blood. CDR3 in amino acids: CATSRGSGTSYEQYF. The CDR3 DNA follows: TGTGCCACCAGCAGAGGCTCCGGTACCTCCTACGAGCAGTACTTC. The full variable domain, rest sourced from reference TRBV15 and TRBJ2-7, is DAMVIQNPRYQVTQFGKPVTLSCSQTLNHNVMYWYQQKSSQAPKLLFHYYDKDFNNEADTPDNFQSRRPNTSFCFLDIRSPGLGDTAMYLCATSRGSGTSYEQYFGPGTRLTVT.